Each of the 26 T cell receptor beta chains below was sequenced from the same sample in a study of T-cell memory formation after mild COVID-19. MiXCR, run by TCRdb on the 5' RACE reads, gives a single entry per CDR3 protein. This repertoire shows 390,000 or so distinct CDR3 sequences, 15% to 20% found once; its top ten account for about 22%. The sequencing input was PBMCs or a T cell subset sorted from them (not recorded which). These receptor sequences come from a man aged 18-30 years who had mild COVID-19 (a few samples of this study predate the infection). Cell type and time point are not known.

The rearrangement uses TRBV7-6 and TRBJ2-2; a weak D match, TRBD1 (6 bases). CDR3 length: 15 residues. The germline V gene encodes CDR1 SGHVS and CDR2 FNYEAQ. Trimming removed 3 bases at V and 4 bases at J, with 12 bases between. The CDR3 DNA sequence: TGTGCCAGCAGCTTCACAGGGTTGATCACCGGGGAGCTGTTTTTT. Residues: CASSFTGLITGELFF.

This clonotype was seen a handful of times. The CDR3 DNA sequence: TGCAGCGTTGAAAGGGAGAACACTGAAGCTTTCTTT. The encoded protein is CSVERENTEAFF. The chain carries TRBV29-1 and TRBJ1-1; no clear D. Germline CDR1 and CDR2: SQVTM and ANQGSEA. V lost 2 bases and J 1 base, leaving 5 bases between the germline ends. This CDR3 spans 12 amino acids.

This clonotype has only a few counts. The chain employs TRBV29-1 and TRBJ2-7, with D unclear. The V end lost 3 bases, the J end lost 0 bases, and 3 bases lay between the germline ends. Per germline, CDR1 SQVTM and CDR2 ANQGSEA. The CDR3 contains 11 residues. This CDR3 reads CSVEVSYEQYF. CDR3 coding DNA: TGCAGCGTTGAGGTCTCCTACGAGCAGTACTTC.

This clonotype has only a few counts. V and J are TRBV7-8 and TRBJ1-5; 9 bases are shared with TRBD1. V gave up 5 bases and J gave up 6 bases; unmatched junction bases: 11. The CDR3 sequence is 16 residues long. Germline loops: CDR1 SGHVS, CDR2 FQNEAQ. As DNA, the CDR3 is TGTGCCAGCAGCCCCTACGGACAGGGGATCGGTCAGCCCCAGCATTTT. It is translated as CASSPYGQGIGQPQHF.

The genes are TRBV4-1 and TRBJ1-2; D is undetermined. Germline V gene data show CDR1 as MGHRA and CDR2 as YSYEKL. V lost 0 bases to trimming and J lost 2 bases, with 7 bases between them. The CDR3 runs to 14 residues. Here the CDR3 DNA reads TGCGCCAGCAGCCAAGATGCGGGAAACTATGGCTACACCTTC. This sequence encodes CASSQDAGNYGYTF.

This clonotype has only a few counts. The genes are TRBV5-1 and TRBJ2-3, with 10 bases fitting TRBD1. With V trimmed by 4 bases and J by 4 bases, 6 bases remained unmatched. The CDR3 has 15 residues. Per the germline V gene, CDR1 is SGHRS and CDR2 is YFSETQ. The CDR3: CASSQTGGWADTQYF. CDR3 nucleotide sequence: TGCGCCAGCAGCCAGACAGGGGGCTGGGCAGATACGCAGTATTTT.

The chain carries TRBV5-6 and TRBJ2-2; D is uncertain. The CDR3 length is 13 residues. Germline V gene sequence: CDR1 SGHDT, CDR2 YYEEEE. Trimming cost V 1 base and J 6 bases, with 7 bases left between them. The CDR3 nucleotides are TGTGCCAGCAGCTTGTGGACCCCCGGGGAGCTGTTTTTT. This codes for CASSLWTPGELFF.

This clonotype was found once. The chain is built from TRBV6-5 and TRBJ1-2; D remains ambiguous. There are 14 residues in the CDR3. V was trimmed by 2 bases and J by 4 bases, leaving 11 bases between them. Germline CDR1 MNHEY, CDR2 SVGAGI. The CDR3 reads CASSYEGAGYGYTF. CDR3 bases: TGTGCCAGCAGTTACGAGGGCGCCGGCTATGGCTACACCTTC.

The V call is TRBV12-3 or TRBV12-4, the J call TRBJ1-2; unclear D gene. Trimming shortened V by 3 bases and J by 3 bases, and 5 bases separated the two germline ends. The CDR3 totals 12 residues. CDR3 bases: TGTGCCAGCAGTTTTGCAGACTATGGCTACACCTTC. Its protein product is CASSFADYGYTF.

This clonotype is large within its sample. V is TRBV7-6 and J is TRBJ2-1; D is undetermined. CDR1 and CDR2 from the germline V gene are SGHVS and FNYEAQ. The CDR3 runs to 11 residues. The V and J ends lost 5 bases and 8 bases respectively, with 7 bases between them. The CDR3 protein is CASSPGYEQFF. Here the CDR3 DNA reads TGTGCCAGCAGCCCTGGGTATGAGCAGTTCTTC. The whole variable domain, remainder taken from reference TRBV7-6 and TRBJ2-1, is GAGVSQSPRYKVTKRGQDVALRCDPISGHVSLYWYRQALGQGPEFLTYFNYEAQQDKSGLPNDRFSAERPEGSISTLTIQRTEQRDSAMYRCASSPGYEQFFGPGTRLTVL.

This clonotype has only a few counts. The chain recombines TRBV24-1 with TRBJ2-3; D might be TRBD1 (5 bases). This CDR3 has 14 residues. The V gene lost 11 bases and the J gene lost 1 base, with 15 bases spanning the gap. The germline gives CDR1 KGHDR, CDR2 SFDVKD. CDR3 in DNA: TGTGCCAGCCAAGGGGTTGTGGGCACAGATACGCAGTATTTT. Translation: CASQGVVGTDTQYF.

This clonotype was found a few times. V gene TRBV5-1 combines with J gene TRBJ2-4; 9 bases are shared with TRBD1. Germline V gene lookup returns CDR1 SGHRS and CDR2 YFSETQ. The CDR3 has 14 residues. The trim removed 3 bases at V and 6 bases at J, leaving 4 bases unmatched. The CDR3, as DNA: TGCGCCAGCAGCTCCGACAGGGGGGGAAACATTCAGTACTTC. Its protein is CASSSDRGGNIQYF.

This clonotype showed up just a few times. The chain carries TRBV20-1 and TRBJ2-1; 9 positions match TRBD2. Unmatched junction bases numbered 8, after V lost 3 bases and J lost 2 bases. This CDR3 has 16 residues. Germline CDR1 reads DFQATT; CDR2 reads SNEGSKA (reference sequence). CDR3 loop: CSARWGQRGAYNEQFF. The DNA of the CDR3 is TGCAGTGCTAGGTGGGGCCAGCGGGGGGCCTACAATGAGCAGTTCTTC.

This chain links TRBV5-6 with TRBJ1-6; D call uncertain. This CDR3 region has 13 residues. The germline V gene has CDR1 SGHDT and CDR2 YYEEEE. Trimming shortened V by 4 bases and J by 10 bases, and 12 bases separated the two germline ends. This CDR3 reads CASSPNVGSPLHF. CDR3 DNA sequence: TGTGCCAGCAGCCCGAACGTCGGCTCACCCCTCCACTTT.

The J gene is TRBJ2-1, the V gene TRBV28; a possible D gene is TRBD1 (6 bases). Between the trimmed V and J ends, which lost 8 bases and 5 bases, there was a span of 16 bases. Per the germline V gene, CDR1 is MDHEN and CDR2 is SYDVKM. This CDR3 is built from 14 residues. The CDR3 protein is CASGIDRLDNEQFF. DNA for the CDR3: TGTGCCAGCGGGATAGACAGGCTAGACAATGAGCAGTTCTTC.

The table lists this clonotype with a few counts. The chain couples TRBV4-3 to TRBJ2-7; tentatively, D is TRBD2 (5 bases). Trimming shortened V by 5 bases and J by 5 bases, and 22 bases separated the two germline ends. The CDR3 extends over 16 amino acids. Germline V gene sequence: CDR1 LGHNA, CDR2 YSLEER. The DNA of the CDR3 is TGCGCCAGCAGCGGGAGAAGGATGAGTCGCCGCCACGAGCAGTACGTC. It codes for CASSGRRMSRRHEQYV.

CDR3 region: CASSLEGEEFF. The CDR3 DNA is TGTGCCAGCAGCTTAGAAGGGGAGGAGTTCTTT. The V call is TRBV7-9, the J call TRBJ1-1; weak D call: TRBD1 (5 bases). The CDR3 length is 11 residues. The germline V and J ends were trimmed by 1 base and 14 bases, with 11 bases remaining between them. CDR1 and CDR2 from the germline V gene are SEHNR and FQNEAQ (reference sequence).

This clonotype came up many times. The rearrangement uses TRBV20-1 and TRBJ2-3; TRBD1 matches 11 bases. The V gene's germline CDR1 is DFQATT and CDR2 SNEGSKA (reference sequence). CDR3 length: 15 residues. The CDR3 DNA is TGCGGGGGACAGGGTTCGGGACAGGGGGAAGATACGCAGTATTTT. Its translation is CGGQGSGQGEDTQYF.

This clonotype came up many times. The chain uses TRBV4-2 and TRBJ1-6, with 9 bases that match TRBD1. The length of the CDR3 is 16 residues. V lost 0 bases, J lost 7 bases, and 4 bases stayed unmatched. The V gene's germline CDR1 is LGHNA and CDR2 YNFKEQ. CDR3 bases: TGTGCCAGCAGCCAAGAAGGTGGGACAGGGAATTCACCCCTCCACTTT. It codes for CASSQEGGTGNSPLHF.

This clonotype has a handful of counts. This chain links TRBV30 with TRBJ2-7; 10 bases line up with TRBD1. The V segment lost 3 bases and the J segment 2 bases; nucleotides outside the gene matches: 4. The length of the CDR3 is 14 residues. In germline, CDR1 is GTSNPN, CDR2 SVGIG (reference sequence). CDR3 sequence (DNA): TGTGCCTGGAGCACCGGGACAGGGGCCTACGAGCAGTACTTC. It specifies CAWSTGTGAYEQYF.

This clonotype was picked up a small number of times. The genes are TRBV20-1 and TRBJ2-1, with 10 bases that match TRBD2. V was pared by 6 bases and J by 7 bases, with 6 bases of the junction left unmatched. This CDR3 contains 13 residues. The germline CDR1 and CDR2 sequences are DFQATT and SNEGSKA (reference sequence). CDR3 region: CSAVLAGRNEQFF. The CDR3 DNA reads TGCAGTGCCGTACTAGCGGGGCGGAATGAGCAGTTCTTC.

The V call is TRBV10-3, the J call TRBJ1-5; D remains unclear. Germline V gene sequence: CDR1 ENHRY, CDR2 SYGVKD. The germline V and J ends were trimmed by 10 bases and 2 bases, with 18 bases remaining between them. The CDR3 consists of 15 residues. CDR3 DNA: TGTGCCACCTCCACGGTGGGTTCTGGCAATCAGCCCCAGCATTTT. Amino acid sequence: CATSTVGSGNQPQHF.

There are a few counts of this clonotype. The chain has TRBV11-3 and TRBJ2-1; 11 bases align to TRBD2. V was clipped by 5 bases and J by 8 bases; unmatched bases: 8. CDR3 length: 15 residues. Germline V gives CDR1 SGHNT, CDR2 YENEEA. The CDR3 region is CASSITSGGVYEQFF. The CDR3 DNA sequence: TGTGCCAGCAGCATCACTAGCGGGGGAGTCTATGAGCAGTTCTTC.

The chain is built from TRBV5-4 and TRBJ2-5; D perhaps matches TRBD2 (5 bases). The length of the CDR3 is 14 residues. The V end lost 6 bases, the J end lost 5 bases, and 17 bases lay between the germline ends. The V gene's germline CDR1 is SGHNT and CDR2 YYREEE (reference sequence). CDR3 region: CASTGYQTGETQYF. CDR3 coding DNA: TGTGCCAGCACGGGGTATCAAACGGGGGAGACCCAGTACTTC.

This clonotype was recorded only once. This chain's CDR3 is CASSPDRLLRRELFF. For the CDR3, the DNA is TGTGCCAGCAGCCCTGATCGGCTCCTCCGCAGGGAACTGTTTTTT. The gene calls are TRBV7-6 and TRBJ1-4; tentative D call: TRBD1 (5 bases). The CDR3 length is 15 residues. The germline V gene encodes CDR1 SGHVS and CDR2 FNYEAQ. Trimming took off 5 bases at V and 12 bases at J, with 22 bases between the two ends.

This chain connects TRBV5-5 to TRBJ2-1, with D perhaps TRBD2 (6 bases). Trimming stripped 0 bases from V and 5 bases from J, with 15 bases between. Germline V lookup: CDR1 SGHKS, CDR2 YYEKEE (reference sequence). The CDR3 is 16 amino acids. In nucleotides, the CDR3 is TGTGCCAGCAGCTTGGTCACCGCGGGATCCAACAATGAGCAGTTCTTC. Residues: CASSLVTAGSNNEQFF.